The present T cell receptor (beta chain) was sequenced within a study of blood T cell repertoires in COVID-19. Across the study: Both acute and convalescent COVID-19 samples were obtained from the United States, Italy and Spain. PBMCs, B-cell-depleted T cells, or T cells were the source of the cDNA or gDNA that made up the material.

The CDR3 runs 16 residues. Deletions cut 3 bases from V and 0 bases from J, with 15 bases between. Germline V gene lookup returns CDR1 SGDLS and CDR2 YYNGEE. TCRdb keeps only in-frame clones here, not all; method: immunoSEQ multiplex PCR. The sample has about 150,000 clones; roughly 89% are singletons. The source is a woman between 45 and 65 years old with acute or convalescent COVID-19. Sequences were obtained from peripheral blood. The chain couples TRBV9 to TRBJ1-1; D is unresolved. CDR3 in DNA: TGTGCCAGCAGCGCCCAGGTATTTCGGATGAACACTGAAGCTTTCTTT. As protein: CASSAQVFRMNTEAFF.